This record covers a single T cell receptor (beta chain). The CDR3 is 13 residues long. Trimming removed 2 bases from V and 7 bases from J, with 11 bases in between. The data were obtained in a study of shared clonotypes between healthy human individuals. The data were produced by immunoSEQ multiplex PCR, yet TCRdb's version contains in-frame clones alone and is incomplete. This sample yields a few million clones, of which around nine tenths are seen a single time; around 0.14% belongs to the top ten. The V call is TRBV6-7, the J call TRBJ1-2; D is perhaps TRBD1 (5 bases). TRBV6-7 is annotated as an ORF whose role is uncertain. The TCR comes from a man between 18 and 29 years old in good health. Source material: naive CD4+ T cells sorted from blood. The subset is: CD45RA+ positively selected. The CDR3 DNA is TGTGCCAGCAGTTACCCTTACGGGGGTGGCTACACCTTC. It translates to CASSYPYGGGYTF.